The 27 T cell receptor beta chains listed next were all sequenced from one sample in a study of CD8 T cell repertoires and HIV-1 epitope variants. For these receptors, no antigen is known. This table comes from immunoSEQ multiplex PCR, and its TCRdb copy is limited to in-frame clones, with some not included. The data contain approximately 5,600 clones, about 62% of them singletons. The specimen was cultured CD8+ T cells derived from PBMCs. The receptor set was obtained from a male donor with HIV.

V gene TRBV5-6 combines with J gene TRBJ2-3; unclear D gene. The CDR3 has 11 amino acids. The germline V gene encodes CDR1 SGHDT and CDR2 YYEEEE. Trimming took 4 bases from V and 10 from J, leaving 10 bases between them. CDR3 in amino acids: CASSGQGSQYF. CDR3 coding DNA: TGTGCCAGCAGCGGCCAAGGGTCGCAGTATTTT.

The V call is TRBV6-1, the J call TRBJ2-7, with D possibly matching TRBD1 (6 bases). The length of the CDR3 is 11 residues. CDR1 is MNHNS, CDR2 SASEGT, per germline. Trimming pared 6 bases from V and 4 bases from J, leaving 7 bases between. CDR3: CASRQGYEQYF. DNA of the CDR3: TGTGCCAGCAGACAGGGTTACGAGCAGTACTTC.

This clone was seen more than once but under ten times. The chain carries TRBV28 and TRBJ2-3; unclear D gene. V lost 3 bases and J 1 base, leaving 5 bases between the germline ends. The V gene's germline CDR1 is MDHEN and CDR2 SYDVKM. The CDR3 totals 13 residues. The CDR3 here is CASSFIGTDTQYF. CDR3 bases: TGTGCCAGCAGTTTTATAGGCACAGATACGCAGTATTTT.

The chain has TRBV5-4 and TRBJ2-3; D perhaps matches TRBD2 (6 bases). Per germline, CDR1 SGHNT and CDR2 YYREEE (reference sequence). Trimming removed 4 bases from V and 4 bases from J, with 16 bases in between. The CDR3 totals 15 residues. Here the CDR3 DNA reads TGTGCCAGCAGCCCCCCCCGCGGGGAGGCAGATACGCAGTATTTT. Its translation: CASSPPRGEADTQYF. Filled out from reference TRBV5-4 and TRBJ2-3, the complete variable domain reads ETGVTQSPTHLIKTRGQQVTLRCSSQSGHNTVSWYQQALGQGPQFIFQYYREEENGRGNFPPRFSGLQFPNYSSELNVNALELDDSALYLCASSPPRGEADTQYFGPGTRLTVL.

This sequence joins TRBV7-2 and TRBJ1-2; D gene unclear. V was pared by 5 bases and J by 4 bases, with 14 bases between. The CDR3 covers 14 residues. Germline CDR1 reads SGHTA; CDR2 reads FQGNSA. The CDR3 sequence is CASSLGPLGYGYTF. CDR3 coding DNA: TGTGCCAGCAGCCTCGGACCGTTGGGCTATGGCTACACCTTC.

The gene calls are TRBV18 and TRBJ2-5; tentative D call: TRBD2 (5 bases). V was shortened by 3 bases and J by 4 bases, with 6 bases between the two germline ends. Looked up from germline, CDR1 is KGHSH and CDR2 is LQKENI. CDR3 length equals 12 residues. The CDR3 loop reads CASSPEGETQYF. The CDR3 DNA follows: TGTGCCAGCTCACCCGAGGGAGAGACCCAGTACTTC.

The chain carries TRBV9 and TRBJ1-4; TRBD1 matches 9 bases. Per the germline V gene, CDR1 is SGDLS and CDR2 is YYNGEE. The CDR3 runs 15 residues. V trimming: 3 bases; J trimming: 5 bases; junction bases outside the gene matches: 5. CDR3 DNA sequence: TGTGCCAGCAGCGCGACCGGGACAGGGAATGAAAAACTGTTTTTT. Encoded protein: CASSATGTGNEKLFF.

The rearrangement uses TRBV7-9 and TRBJ2-1; 7 bases are shared with TRBD2. CDR1 is SEHNR, CDR2 FQNEAQ, per germline (reference sequence). V dropped 3 bases and J dropped 3; count of bases not matched to a gene: 5. The CDR3 runs 15 residues. The CDR3 spells CASSLAGVHYNEQFF. The CDR3 DNA reads TGTGCCAGCAGCTTGGCGGGAGTACACTACAATGAGCAGTTCTTC.

The table lists this clone with a few counts. The gene calls are TRBV29-1 and TRBJ1-3; the D is unclear. This CDR3 region has 13 residues. The V end was cut by 4 bases, the J end by 0 bases, with 7 bases between. Germline CDR1 is SQVTM and CDR2 is ANQGSEA. The CDR3 spells CSVVLPSGNTIYF. The CDR3 DNA reads TGCAGCGTTGTACTTCCCTCTGGAAACACCATATATTTT.

The rearrangement joins TRBV28 to TRBJ2-4, with D possibly matching TRBD1 (5 bases). V shed 5 bases and J shed 0 bases, with 14 bases lying between them. Germline CDR1 reads MDHEN; CDR2 reads SYDVKM. The length of the CDR3 is 16 residues. For the CDR3, the DNA is TGTGCCAGCAGTCCTGGACATAGGATAGCCAAAAACATTCAGTACTTC. This translates into CASSPGHRIAKNIQYF.

This clone was counted a few times. The chain couples TRBV19 to TRBJ1-1; D perhaps matches TRBD1 (5 bases). The germline gives CDR1 LNHDA, CDR2 SQIVND (reference sequence). Between the trimmed V and J ends, which lost 5 bases and 0 bases, there was a span of 13 bases. This CDR3 comprises 15 residues. The CDR3 region is CASSDYGALNTEAFF. The CDR3 DNA follows: TGTGCCAGTAGTGATTACGGGGCTCTGAACACTGAAGCTTTCTTT.

The J gene is TRBJ2-7, the V gene TRBV7-6; D may be TRBD1 (5 bases). Germline values: CDR1 SGHVS, CDR2 FNYEAQ. V lost 4 bases to trimming and J lost 4 bases, with 17 bases between them. This CDR3 is built from 15 residues. Here the CDR3 reads CASSSLKGRPYEQYF. CDR3 bases: TGTGCCAGCAGCTCCCTAAAGGGGCGTCCGTACGAGCAGTACTTC. The complete variable domain, with remaining parts taken from reference TRBV7-6 and TRBJ2-7, reads GAGVSQSPRYKVTKRGQDVALRCDPISGHVSLYWYRQALGQGPEFLTYFNYEAQQDKSGLPNDRFSAERPEGSISTLTIQRTEQRDSAMYRCASSSLKGRPYEQYFGPGTRLTVT.

The chain combines TRBV5-4 with TRBJ2-7; 8 bases fit TRBD1. CDR3 length equals 13 residues. Germline V gene lookup returns CDR1 SGHNT and CDR2 YYREEE (reference sequence). V lost 2 bases to trimming and J lost 3 bases; unmatched junction nucleotides: 1. Written as DNA, the CDR3 is TGTGCCAGCAGCTTACAGGGGGACTACGAGCAGTACTTC. It specifies CASSLQGDYEQYF.

V usage is TRBV7-6 and J usage is TRBJ2-3; 9 bases are a match to TRBD2. The CDR3 totals 15 residues. Germline lookup yields CDR1 SGHVS and CDR2 FNYEAQ. V gave up 5 bases and J gave up 1 base; unmatched junction bases: 4. CDR3 protein: CASSLIAGGTDTQYF. The CDR3 DNA sequence: TGTGCCAGCAGCCTTATAGCGGGAGGCACAGATACGCAGTATTTT.

The chain combines TRBV6-5 with TRBJ1-1, with a possible D match to TRBD1 (6 bases). In germline, CDR1 is MNHEY, CDR2 SVGAGI. The ends were cut back, 5 bases at V and 0 bases at J, with 10 bases in the middle. The CDR3 has 14 residues. The CDR3 coding sequence is TGTGCCAGCAGTAACAGGGTATTGAACACTGAAGCTTTCTTT. Residues: CASSNRVLNTEAFF.

The CDR3 sequence is CASSPPQERTDTQYF. CDR3 nucleotide sequence: TGTGCCAGCAGCCCCCCTCAGGAGAGGACAGATACGCAGTATTTT. V usage is TRBV28 and J usage is TRBJ2-3, with D hard to call. Deletions cut 6 bases from V and 3 bases from J, with 16 bases between. Germline CDR1 reads MDHEN; CDR2 reads SYDVKM. This CDR3 has 15 residues.

This clone was picked up one time. The chain links TRBV5-1 to TRBJ2-3, with 8 bases aligning to TRBD2. The germline V gene encodes CDR1 SGHRS and CDR2 YFSETQ. V lost 0 bases, J lost 3 bases, and 6 bases stayed unmatched. The CDR3 sequence is 16 residues long. CDR3 amino acids: CASSLASGGQTDTQYF. In nucleotides, the CDR3 is TGCGCCAGCAGCTTGGCTTCGGGGGGGCAAACAGATACGCAGTATTTT.

In its sample, this clone ranks as medium-sized. The genes are TRBV5-1 and TRBJ2-7, with 7 bases matching TRBD2. CDR1 is SGHRS and CDR2 is YFSETQ in the germline V gene. This CDR3 region has 17 residues. After removal of 2 bases from V and 0 bases from J, the junction contained 11 bases not matched to a gene. The CDR3 loop is CASSLYSGTTSSYEQYF. For the CDR3, the DNA is TGCGCCAGCAGCTTATACAGCGGGACCACAAGCTCCTACGAGCAGTACTTC.

This rearrangement joins TRBV9 to TRBJ2-7, with 12 positions matching TRBD2. V was clipped by 0 bases and J by 11 bases; unmatched bases: 3. CDR1 and CDR2 (germline): SGDLS, YYNGEE. The CDR3 length is 13 residues. In DNA, the CDR3 is TGTGCCAGCAGCGTAGGGACTAGCGGGGCCAAGTACTTC. Its protein is CASSVGTSGAKYF. Using reference TRBV9 and TRBJ2-7 for the parts outside the CDR3, the full variable domain is DSGVTQTPKHLITATGQRVTLRCSPRSGDLSVYWYQQSLDQGLQFLIQYYNGEERAKGNILERFSAQQFPDLHSELNLSSLELGDSALYFCASSVGTSGAKYFGPGTRLTVT.

V usage is TRBV30 and J usage is TRBJ1-5; TRBD1 aligns across 10 bases. V lost 2 bases and J lost 7; bases outside the gene matches: 5. The germline V gene has CDR1 GTSNPN and CDR2 SVGIG (reference sequence). CDR3 size: 14 residues. For the CDR3, the DNA is TGTGCCTGGAGTCCCGACAGGGGGCACCAGCCCCAGCATTTT. It specifies CAWSPDRGHQPQHF.

The rearrangement links TRBV19 to TRBJ2-5, with 12 nucleotides matching TRBD2. From germline, CDR1 is LNHDA and CDR2 SQIVND (reference sequence). This CDR3 is built from 16 residues. V dropped 5 bases and J dropped 3; count of bases not matched to a gene: 7. CDR3: CASSSWTSGMEETQYF. CDR3 in DNA: TGTGCCAGTAGTTCTTGGACTAGCGGGATGGAAGAGACCCAGTACTTC.

The rearrangement uses TRBV5-4 and TRBJ1-2, with 8 bases lining up with TRBD1. V trimming: 7 bases; J trimming: 6 bases; junction bases outside the gene matches: 11. Germline CDR1 reads SGHNT; CDR2 reads YYREEE (reference sequence). The length of the CDR3 is 14 residues. CDR3 loop: CASERTGQGHGYTF. The CDR3 coding sequence is TGTGCCAGCGAGAGGACAGGGCAAGGGCATGGCTACACCTTC.

The V gene is TRBV5-1, the J gene TRBJ1-4; 9 bases map to TRBD1. Germline V CDR1 and CDR2: SGHRS, YFSETQ. Losses at the gene ends were 3 bases for V and 7 bases for J; bases not matched to a gene: 4. The CDR3 has 14 residues. CDR3 DNA: TGCGCCAGCAGCTCCGGGACAGGGCCTGAAAAACTGTTTTTT. It is translated as CASSSGTGPEKLFF.

This clone was picked up a small number of times. This chain uses TRBV7-8 with TRBJ2-1, with TRBD2 identical over 14 bases. The V segment lost 4 bases and the J segment 9 bases; nucleotides outside the gene matches: 14. The CDR3 contains 18 residues. The germline CDR1 and CDR2 sequences are SGHVS and FQNEAQ. The CDR3 region is CASSSGARGLAGVGEQFF. The CDR3 coding sequence is TGTGCCAGCAGCTCCGGAGCCAGGGGACTAGCGGGAGTCGGTGAGCAGTTCTTC.

This chain links TRBV2 with TRBJ1-5; tentatively, D is TRBD1 (5 bases). The CDR3 is 14 amino acids. Germline V gives CDR1 SNHLY, CDR2 FYNNEI. The germline V and J ends were trimmed by 4 bases and 4 bases, with 11 bases remaining between them. In DNA, the CDR3 is TGTGCCAGCAGTGGGGGACGGGTTAATCAGCCCCAGCATTTT. This gives the protein CASSGGRVNQPQHF. Looking up the rest from reference TRBV2 and TRBJ1-5 gives the full variable domain: EPEVTQTPSHQVTQMGQEVILRCVPISNHLYFYWYRQILGQKVEFLVSFYNNEISEKSEIFDDQFSVERPDGSNFTLKIRSTKLEDSAMYFCASSGGRVNQPQHFGDGTRLSIL.

V gene TRBV5-6 combines with J gene TRBJ2-7, with D possibly matching TRBD2 (5 bases). This CDR3 is built from 11 residues. Germline CDR1 is SGHDT and CDR2 is YYEEEE. V gave up 3 bases and J gave up 4 bases, with 5 bases separating them. CDR3 loop: CASSSGYEQYF. The CDR3 nucleotides are TGTGCCAGCAGCTCGGGGTACGAGCAGTACTTC.

The V and J genes are TRBV4-3 and TRBJ1-4, with D perhaps matching TRBD1 (6 bases). The CDR3 runs to 14 residues. V shed 4 bases and J shed 5 bases, with 11 bases lying between them. Germline V gene sequence: CDR1 LGHNA, CDR2 YSLEER. The CDR3 sequence: CASSLGTLNEKLFF. The CDR3 DNA sequence: TGCGCCAGCAGCCTAGGGACACTGAATGAAAAACTGTTTTTT.